Listed here are 5 T cell receptor beta chains from one sample, sequenced in a study of early T cells in non-severe SARS-CoV-2 infection. MiXCR, run by TCRdb on the 5' RACE reads, gives a single entry per CDR3 protein. The sample includes 32,000 or so distinct CDR3 sequences, over 4.5% of them seen just once. The sample comprised whole blood. All receptors derive from an adult who was a healthcare worker with PCR-confirmed SARS-CoV-2 infection or an uninfected control (not recorded which).

At least ten counts were recorded for this clonotype. The chain carries TRBV2 and TRBJ1-1; D remains ambiguous. Trimming pared 8 bases from V and 2 bases from J, leaving 12 bases between. The CDR3 loop spans 13 amino acids. Per the germline V gene, CDR1 is SNHLY and CDR2 is FYNNEI. The CDR3 sequence: CASALDLNTEAFF. The CDR3 nucleotides are TGTGCCAGCGCGTTGGATTTAAACACTGAAGCTTTCTTT.

The rearrangement joins TRBV19 to TRBJ1-4; the D is unclear. CDR3 size: 14 residues. Germline CDR1 and CDR2: LNHDA and SQIVND (reference sequence). The V end lost 8 bases, the J end lost 4 bases, and 14 bases lay between the germline ends. The CDR3 bases are TGTGCCAGTGCCCCGGCGGGCCTTAATGAAAAACTGTTTTTT. Amino acid sequence: CASAPAGLNEKLFF.

This clonotype occurred many times. V usage is TRBV5-1 and J usage is TRBJ2-3; possible D gene TRBD2, 7 bases. Per germline, CDR1 SGHRS and CDR2 YFSETQ. This CDR3 has 16 amino acids. The V end lost 2 bases, the J end lost 2 bases, and 15 bases lay between the germline ends. CDR3 loop: CASSLTTGGHTDTQYF. In DNA form, the CDR3 reads TGCGCCAGCAGCTTAACGACGGGGGGACACACAGATACGCAGTATTTT.

This clonotype was found many times. The rearrangement uses TRBV4-2 and TRBJ2-3; D gene unclear. V was cut by 1 base and J by 4 bases, with 9 bases left in between. Per the germline V gene, CDR1 is LGHNA and CDR2 is YNFKEQ. The CDR3 extends over 14 amino acids. CDR3 sequence (DNA): TGTGCCAGCAGCCAAGTTAGTGAGTCAGATACGCAGTATTTT. As protein: CASSQVSESDTQYF.

In DNA, the CDR3 is TGTGCCAGCAGTGATTGGGGGATAGGCTATGGCTACACCTTC. This codes for CASSDWGIGYGYTF. The rearrangement links TRBV6-1 to TRBJ1-2; TRBD1 might be the D (5 bases). The CDR3 runs 14 residues. Germline assignment: CDR1 MNHNS and CDR2 SASEGT. V was shortened by 3 bases and J by 4 bases, with 12 bases between the two germline ends.